Following are 24 T cell receptor beta chains from one sample sequenced in a study of blood T cell repertoires in COVID-19. Sequencing used immunoSEQ multiplex PCR; TCRdb keeps in-frame clones, though not all of them. The sample has hundreds of thousands of clones; 80% to 90% are singletons. The specimen was PBMCs or T cells enriched from blood (not recorded which). All receptors come from a man aged 25-45 years who had recovered from COVID-19.

This sequence joins TRBV10-2 and TRBJ2-1; a possible D gene is TRBD2 (7 bases). This CDR3 contains 14 residues. The germline V gene has CDR1 WSHSY and CDR2 SAAADI. The germline V and J ends were trimmed by 7 bases and 6 bases, with 16 bases remaining between them. The CDR3 nucleotides are TGCGCCAGCATCGGGGGGCCTTTTCGCAATGAGCAGTTCTTC. Its protein product is CASIGGPFRNEQFF.

Only a few counts were recorded for this clone. The rearrangement uses TRBV6-5 and TRBJ2-7, with D perhaps TRBD2 (7 bases). In germline, CDR1 is MNHEY, CDR2 SVGAGI. V was shortened by 5 bases and J by 2 bases, with 16 bases between the two germline ends. CDR3 length: 15 amino acids. The CDR3 reads CASSPQAGATYEQYF. The CDR3 DNA reads TGTGCCAGCAGTCCCCAGGCGGGGGCTACCTACGAGCAGTACTTC.

This rearrangement joins TRBV7-3 to TRBJ1-1; the D is unclear. Trimming shortened V by 5 bases and J by 0 bases, and 19 bases separated the two germline ends. Germline lookup yields CDR1 SGHTA and CDR2 FQGTGA. The CDR3 runs 17 residues. CDR3: CASSPRSLNLMNTEAFF. The CDR3, as DNA: TGTGCCAGCAGCCCGAGGTCCTTAAACCTCATGAACACTGAAGCTTTCTTT.

V and J are TRBV24-1 and TRBJ2-5; a possible D gene is TRBD2 (6 bases). V lost 4 bases to trimming and J lost 7 bases, with 21 bases between them. Per germline, CDR1 KGHDR and CDR2 SFDVKD. The CDR3 has 16 amino acids. The CDR3 loop reads CATSDPGTGGLSTQYF. CDR3 bases: TGTGCCACCAGTGACCCTGGGACTGGGGGTCTTTCGACCCAGTACTTC.

The V and J genes are TRBV5-5 and TRBJ1-3; 7 nucleotides align to TRBD1. After removal of 7 bases from V and 0 bases from J, the junction contained 16 bases not matched to a gene. The CDR3 spans 18 residues. The germline V gene encodes CDR1 SGHKS and CDR2 YYEKEE (reference sequence). The CDR3 DNA is TGTGCCAGCGGTCCCTGGGCGGGACAGAGGATCTCTGGAAACACCATATATTTT. As protein: CASGPWAGQRISGNTIYF. The variable domain in full, with the rest retrieved from reference TRBV5-5 and TRBJ1-3, is DAGVTQSPTHLIKTRGQQVTLRCSPISGHKSVSWYQQVLGQGPQFIFQYYEKEERGRGNFPDRFSARQFPNYSSELNVNALLLGDSALYLCASGPWAGQRISGNTIYFGEGSWLTVV.

The chain has TRBV18 and TRBJ1-6; no firm D call. Trimming took off 4 bases at V and 10 bases at J, with 14 bases between the two ends. There are 14 residues in the CDR3. Germline V gene sequence: CDR1 KGHSH, CDR2 LQKENI. CDR3 DNA sequence: TGTGCCAGCTCACTCACCCCCGGGGAATCACCCCTCCACTTT. As protein: CASSLTPGESPLHF.

The chain employs TRBV12-3 or TRBV12-4 and TRBJ1-2; D is ambiguous. The V end was cut by 5 bases, the J end by 2 bases, with 9 bases between. This CDR3 has 13 residues. The CDR3 DNA sequence: TGTGCCAGCAGTCAAGTAGTGAACTATGGCTACACCTTC. Amino acids: CASSQVVNYGYTF.

This chain links TRBV10-3 with TRBJ2-7; TRBD1 might be the D (6 bases). Germline CDR1 and CDR2: ENHRY and SYGVKD. V gave up 2 bases and J gave up 4 bases, with 6 bases separating them. This CDR3 spans 12 amino acids. Here the CDR3 reads CAISERGYEQYF. CDR3 DNA: TGTGCCATCAGTGAGAGGGGGTACGAGCAGTACTTC.

This chain links TRBV5-1 with TRBJ1-6; the D gene is possibly TRBD1 (6 bases). This CDR3 is built from 14 residues. Germline CDR1 is SGHRS and CDR2 is YFSETQ. V was trimmed by 3 bases and J by 6 bases, leaving 10 bases between them. CDR3 protein: CASSSDSFNSPLHF. The CDR3 coding sequence is TGCGCCAGCAGCTCGGACAGCTTTAATTCACCCCTCCACTTT.

The chain employs TRBV5-6 and TRBJ1-6; 9 bases line up with TRBD1. The V gene end was trimmed by 4 bases and the J gene end by 7 bases; junction bases not matched to a gene: 3. Germline lookup yields CDR1 SGHDT and CDR2 YYEEEE. The CDR3 sequence is 14 residues long. CDR3 DNA sequence: TGTGCCAGCAGCACAGGGACAGGGAATTCACCCCTCCACTTT. Translation gives CASSTGTGNSPLHF.

J is TRBJ1-5 and V is TRBV15; D remains ambiguous. The V and J ends lost 8 bases and 7 bases respectively, with 21 bases between them. The CDR3 spans 15 residues. Germline CDR1 LNHNV, CDR2 YYDKDF (reference sequence). The CDR3 bases are TGTGCCACCGGTGAGGGATCAACGTTCATACAGCCCCAGCATTTT. Amino acids: CATGEGSTFIQPQHF. The full variable domain, rest sourced from reference TRBV15 and TRBJ1-5, is DAMVIQNPRYQVTQFGKPVTLSCSQTLNHNVMYWYQQKSSQAPKLLFHYYDKDFNNEADTPDNFQSRRPNTSFCFLDIRSPGLGDTAMYLCATGEGSTFIQPQHFGDGTRLSIL.

The rearrangement joins TRBV4-3 to TRBJ2-1; 7 nucleotides agree with TRBD2. With V trimmed by 3 bases and J by 2 bases, 7 bases remained unmatched. The CDR3 runs 16 residues. Germline assignment: CDR1 LGHNA and CDR2 YSLEER. The CDR3 loop is CASSQGWRGTYNEQFF. CDR3 in DNA: TGCGCCAGCAGCCAGGGTTGGCGGGGGACCTACAATGAGCAGTTCTTC.

Written as DNA, the CDR3 is TGTGCTAGTGGTTTGATAGCGGGGGTAGATACGCAGTATTTT. Translated, it gives CASGLIAGVDTQYF. The V and J genes are TRBV12-5 and TRBJ2-3; 9 positions agree with TRBD2. The ends lost 2 bases at V and 5 bases at J; junction bases unmatched: 2. The CDR3 covers 14 residues. The germline V gene encodes CDR1 LGHNT and CDR2 FRNRAP.

This chain connects TRBV7-2 to TRBJ1-1, with D uncertain. Germline loops: CDR1 SGHTA, CDR2 FQGNSA. V was trimmed by 5 bases and J by 5 bases, leaving 3 bases between them. This CDR3 contains 10 residues. The CDR3: CASSPTEAFF. The CDR3 DNA sequence: TGTGCCAGCAGCCCGACTGAAGCTTTCTTT.

This clone showed up just a few times. V gene TRBV15 combines with J gene TRBJ1-1; no reliable D call. CDR3 length equals 12 residues. With 0 bases removed from V and 6 bases from J, the gap between germline ends came to 5 bases. Per germline, CDR1 LNHNV and CDR2 YYDKDF (reference sequence). The chain's CDR3 is CATSRDISEAFF. As DNA, the CDR3 is TGTGCCACCAGCAGAGATATATCTGAAGCTTTCTTT.

The rearrangement joins TRBV7-9 to TRBJ2-2, with no clear D. Trimming took 2 bases from V and 0 from J, leaving 13 bases between them. The germline V gene has CDR1 SEHNR and CDR2 FQNEAQ (reference sequence). This CDR3 has 17 amino acids. The CDR3 nucleotides read TGTGCCAGCAGCTTAAAATTAAAACTTACGAACACCGGGGAGCTGTTTTTT. It specifies CASSLKLKLTNTGELFF. Combining the CDR3 with reference TRBV7-9 and TRBJ2-2 gives the whole variable domain DTGVSQNPRHKITKRGQNVTFRCDPISEHNRLYWYRQTLGQGPEFLTYFQNEAQLEKSRLLSDRFSAERPKGSFSTLEIQRTEQGDSAMYLCASSLKLKLTNTGELFFGEGSRLTVL.

This chain links TRBV19 with TRBJ2-2, with a possible D match to TRBD2 (6 bases). Between the trimmed V and J ends, which lost 6 bases and 4 bases, there was a span of 12 bases. Germline V gene sequence: CDR1 LNHDA, CDR2 SQIVND (reference sequence). The CDR3 is 14 residues long. The CDR3, as DNA: TGTGCCAGTAGCCGGGACTCATCCACCGGGGAGCTGTTTTTT. Amino acids: CASSRDSSTGELFF.

The chain recombines TRBV29-1 with TRBJ1-1, with D possibly TRBD1 on 5 matching bases. V dropped 7 bases and J dropped 3 bases, with 18 bases sitting between them. The CDR3 contains 14 residues. Germline V gives CDR1 SQVTM, CDR2 ANQGSEA. CDR3 loop: CSAPGGSLDTEAFF. In nucleotides, the CDR3 is TGCAGCGCCCCGGGGGGGTCTTTGGACACTGAAGCTTTCTTT.

The table lists this clone with a few counts. The chain has TRBV27 and TRBJ2-7; 9 nucleotides line up with TRBD2. There are 15 residues in the CDR3. CDR1 is MNHEY, CDR2 SMNVEV, per germline (reference sequence). Trimming removed 6 bases from V and 2 bases from J; junction bases left unmatched: 8. CDR3 protein: CASRHIAGDPYEQYF. CDR3 DNA sequence: TGTGCCAGCAGACATATAGCGGGGGACCCCTACGAGCAGTACTTC.

This clone was counted a single time. The CDR3 nucleotides are TGTGCCAGCAGCTTGGCGGGGGGGCTGGTCGGCTACACCTTC. This sequence encodes CASSLAGGLVGYTF. The V gene is TRBV5-4, the J gene TRBJ1-2, with a weak D call TRBD1 (6 bases). Trimming left V 0 bases short and J 8 bases short, with 14 bases between. This CDR3 has 14 residues. The germline gives CDR1 SGHNT, CDR2 YYREEE (reference sequence).

V and J are TRBV25-1 and TRBJ2-1; tentative D call: TRBD2 (6 bases). Germline CDR1 is MGHDK and CDR2 is SYGVNS. V lost 4 bases and J 1 base, leaving 11 bases between the germline ends. The CDR3 has 15 amino acids. The CDR3 spells CASSGGDGSYNEQFF. The CDR3 coding sequence is TGTGCCAGCAGTGGGGGGGACGGGTCCTACAATGAGCAGTTCTTC.

This clone appeared once. The chain combines TRBV2 with TRBJ1-1, with 9 bases lining up with TRBD1. This CDR3 is built from 13 residues. Per germline, CDR1 SNHLY and CDR2 FYNNEI. V lost 7 bases and J lost 4; bases outside the gene matches: 4. This CDR3 is CASKGQGFTEAFF. DNA for the CDR3: TGTGCCAGCAAAGGACAGGGGTTCACTGAAGCTTTCTTT.

This sequence joins TRBV19 and TRBJ1-2; TRBD1 might be the D (5 bases). The CDR3 covers 15 residues. Between the trimmed V and J ends, which lost 5 bases and 1 base, there was a span of 14 bases. Germline V lookup: CDR1 LNHDA, CDR2 SQIVND (reference sequence). CDR3 loop: CASSSGLYLNYGYTF. The CDR3 nucleotides read TGTGCCAGTAGTTCGGGACTCTATCTTAACTATGGCTACACCTTC.

The chain joins TRBV11-2 to TRBJ1-3; TRBD1 aligns across 7 bases. The CDR3 has 15 amino acids. J gave up 2 bases and V 5 bases, and 6 bases lay outside the gene matches. Germline V gene sequence: CDR1 SGHAT, CDR2 FQNNGV. The CDR3 reads CASSLTGQPGNTIYF. CDR3 nucleotides: TGTGCCAGCAGCCTAACGGGACAGCCTGGAAACACCATATATTTT. The whole variable domain, remainder taken from reference TRBV11-2 and TRBJ1-3, is EAGVAQSPRYKIIEKRQSVAFWCNPISGHATLYWYQQILGQGPKLLIQFQNNGVVDDSQLPKDRFSAERLKGVDSTLKIQPAKLEDSAVYLCASSLTGQPGNTIYFGEGSWLTVV.